This entry features one T cell receptor (beta chain) sequence. Its antigen remains unknown. This record belongs to a study of brain T cells in children with intractable seizures. The sequenced cases were selected for having the highest brain T cell transcript signatures. Before surgery, patients took at least one anti-epileptic drug. Repertoires were generated with immunoSEQ multiplex PCR, while TCRdb's copy carries only in-frame clones and drops some. Counted here are tens of thousands of clones, around nine tenths occurring once; the ten biggest clones make up less than 30%. Notes on the study in general: HCMV serostatus was not known, and viral specificity came from CDR3 similarity only.

The input for sequencing was peripheral blood, taken at surgery. This receptor was identified in a girl aged 2 to 9 with Rasmussen encephalitis and intractable seizures.

CDR3 protein: CASSIELNTEAFF. CDR3 DNA sequence: TGTGCCAGTAGTATAGAGCTGAACACTGAAGCTTTCTTT. The chain joins TRBV19 to TRBJ1-1; D remains ambiguous. The length of the CDR3 is 13 residues. CDR1 is LNHDA, CDR2 SQIVND, per germline (reference sequence). Trimming cost V 0 bases and J 0 bases, with 2 bases left between them.